Listed below are T cell receptor beta chains from one sample, sequenced in a study of shared clonotypes between healthy human individuals. Measured with immunoSEQ multiplex PCR; TCRdb has only the in-frame clones, and not every one. The data show a few million clones, approximately 94% seen once. The sample consisted of naive CD4+ T cells sorted from blood. These receptors were taken from a man younger than 35 in good health. Each CDR3 is given with its conserved first and last residue. The order of the fields is clone size, D gene, J gene, V gene, CDR3 protein, CDR3 DNA. D genes are given only for firm matches. Rows give clone size only sometimes, using once, few, many, or a class for an expanded clone.

abundance: once
d_gene: NA
j_gene: TRBJ2-6
v_gene: TRBV27
CDR3aa: CASRSGANVLTF
CDR3nt: TGTGCCAGCAGATCCGGGGCCAACGTCCTGACTTTC

abundance: NA
d_gene: NA
j_gene: TRBJ1-6
v_gene: TRBV6-6
CDR3aa: CASVLDSSYNSPLHF
CDR3nt: TGTGCCAGCGTCCTTGACAGCTCCTATAATTCACCCCTCCACTTT

abundance: NA
d_gene: NA
j_gene: TRBJ1-5
v_gene: TRBV18
CDR3aa: CASSPSDSAVGQPQHF
CDR3nt: TGTGCCAGCTCCCCCTCGGACAGCGCGGTGGGGCAGCCCCAGCATTTT

abundance: few
d_gene: TRBD1
j_gene: TRBJ1-4
v_gene: TRBV9
CDR3aa: CASSSRQGQYNEKLFF
CDR3nt: TGTGCCAGCAGCTCCCGACAGGGGCAATATAATGAAAAACTGTTTTTT

abundance: NA
d_gene: NA
j_gene: TRBJ2-7
v_gene: TRBV28
CDR3aa: CASSLSGPPYEQYF
CDR3nt: TGTGCCAGCAGTTTATCAGGGCCTCCCTACGAGCAGTACTTC

abundance: NA
d_gene: TRBD1
j_gene: TRBJ2-2
v_gene: TRBV12-5
CDR3aa: CASGLGQGAPGELFF
CDR3nt: TGTGCTAGTGGTTTGGGGCAGGGGGCCCCCGGGGAGCTGTTTTTT

abundance: NA
d_gene: TRBD2
j_gene: TRBJ2-3
v_gene: TRBV10-2
CDR3aa: CASSVAGGPTDTQYF
CDR3nt: TGCGCCAGCAGCGTAGCGGGGGGGCCTACAGATACGCAGTATTTT

abundance: NA
d_gene: NA
j_gene: TRBJ2-2
v_gene: TRBV5-4
CDR3aa: CASSLAGGARISGELFF
CDR3nt: TGTGCCAGCAGCTTGGCCGGTGGGGCCCGTATCTCCGGGGAGCTGTTTTTT

abundance: once
d_gene: NA
j_gene: TRBJ2-5
v_gene: TRBV2
CDR3aa: CASSEASLRTETQYF
CDR3nt: TGTGCCAGCAGTGAAGCCTCCCTTAGGACGGAGACCCAGTACTTC

abundance: NA
d_gene: NA
j_gene: TRBJ2-1
v_gene: TRBV4-1
CDR3aa: CASSQVGARNEQFF
CDR3nt: TGCGCCAGCAGCCAAGTGGGGGCGCGCAATGAGCAGTTCTTC

abundance: NA
d_gene: TRBD2
j_gene: TRBJ2-7
v_gene: TRBV6-1
CDR3aa: CASTLVAGGYEQYF
CDR3nt: TGTGCCAGCACCTTGGTAGCGGGAGGGTACGAGCAGTACTTC

abundance: NA
d_gene: TRBD2
j_gene: TRBJ2-1
v_gene: TRBV6-5
CDR3aa: CASSYDGRALNEQFF
CDR3nt: TGTGCCAGCAGTTACGACGGGAGGGCCCTCAATGAGCAGTTCTTC

abundance: NA
d_gene: NA
j_gene: TRBJ2-2
v_gene: TRBV6-5
CDR3aa: CASLPGVSNTGELFF
CDR3nt: TGTGCCAGCCTGCCAGGAGTTTCGAACACCGGGGAGCTGTTTTTT

abundance: NA
d_gene: NA
j_gene: TRBJ2-7
v_gene: TRBV30
CDR3aa: CAWSGGEYEQYF
CDR3nt: TGTGCCTGGAGTGGCGGGGAATACGAGCAGTACTTC

abundance: NA
d_gene: NA
j_gene: TRBJ2-7
v_gene: TRBV30
CDR3aa: CAWRGPYEQYF
CDR3nt: TGTGCCTGGAGAGGTCCCTACGAGCAGTACTTC

abundance: NA
d_gene: TRBD1
j_gene: TRBJ1-2
v_gene: TRBV9
CDR3aa: CASSDRTGSGGYTF
CDR3nt: TGTGCCAGCAGCGACCGGACAGGGTCGGGTGGCTACACCTTC

abundance: once
d_gene: NA
j_gene: TRBJ2-7
v_gene: TRBV7-8
CDR3aa: CASSLAVEQYF
CDR3nt: TGTGCCAGCAGCTTAGCCGTCGAGCAGTACTTC

abundance: NA
d_gene: NA
j_gene: TRBJ2-7
v_gene: TRBV7-2
CDR3aa: CASSPTRLNAFREQYF
CDR3nt: TGTGCCAGCAGCCCGACAAGGTTAAACGCCTTTAGGGAGCAGTACTTC

abundance: NA
d_gene: NA
j_gene: TRBJ2-4
v_gene: TRBV9
CDR3aa: CASSSSGGQGIQYF
CDR3nt: TGTGCCAGCAGCTCAAGCGGGGGACAGGGCATTCAGTACTTC

abundance: NA
d_gene: NA
j_gene: TRBJ1-5
v_gene: TRBV2
CDR3aa: CASTGRGPNQPQHF
CDR3nt: TGTGCCAGCACTGGGAGAGGTCCTAATCAGCCCCAGCATTTT

abundance: few
d_gene: TRBD1
j_gene: TRBJ1-5
v_gene: TRBV19
CDR3aa: CASGTGAGQPQHF
CDR3nt: TGTGCCAGTGGGACAGGGGCTGGTCAGCCCCAGCATTTT

abundance: NA
d_gene: TRBD1
j_gene: TRBJ1-4
v_gene: TRBV6-1
CDR3aa: CASSVQRDRGNEKLFF
CDR3nt: TGTGCCAGCAGTGTCCAACGGGACAGGGGAAATGAAAAACTGTTTTTT

abundance: NA
d_gene: NA
j_gene: TRBJ2-7
v_gene: TRBV11-2
CDR3aa: CASSSVRGRAEQYF
CDR3nt: TGTGCCAGCAGCTCGGTCAGGGGACGGGCCGAGCAGTACTTC

abundance: once
d_gene: TRBD1
j_gene: TRBJ2-5
v_gene: TRBV6-5
CDR3aa: CASSRGTGQETQYF
CDR3nt: TGTGCCAGCAGTCGCGGGACAGGGCAAGAGACCCAGTACTTC

abundance: NA
d_gene: NA
j_gene: TRBJ1-1
v_gene: TRBV5-1
CDR3aa: CASSTDGNTEAFF
CDR3nt: TGCGCCAGCTCGACGGACGGGAACACTGAAGCTTTCTTT

abundance: NA
d_gene: TRBD1
j_gene: TRBJ2-1
v_gene: TRBV5-4
CDR3aa: CASSLSMRDRYNEQFF
CDR3nt: TGTGCCAGCAGCTTGTCGATGCGGGACAGGTACAATGAGCAGTTCTTC

abundance: NA
d_gene: NA
j_gene: TRBJ2-7
v_gene: TRBV25-1
CDR3aa: CASSVGPSYEQYF
CDR3nt: TGTGCCAGCAGTGTGGGGCCTTCCTACGAGCAGTACTTC

abundance: NA
d_gene: NA
j_gene: TRBJ1-1
v_gene: TRBV4-2
CDR3aa: CASSEDPPQGLNTEAFF
CDR3nt: TGTGCCAGCAGCGAAGATCCGCCCCAGGGATTGAACACTGAAGCTTTCTTT

abundance: NA
d_gene: NA
j_gene: TRBJ2-7
v_gene: TRBV6-6
CDR3aa: CASSYSRGEYEQYF
CDR3nt: TGTGCCAGCAGTTACTCCAGGGGGGAGTACGAGCAGTACTTC

abundance: once
d_gene: NA
j_gene: TRBJ2-7
v_gene: TRBV27
CDR3aa: CASSFDPIRYEQYF
CDR3nt: TGTGCCAGCTCCTTTGACCCTATCAGGTACGAGCAGTACTTC

abundance: NA
d_gene: TRBD2
j_gene: TRBJ2-3
v_gene: TRBV10-3
CDR3aa: CAISEGTSGEYTDTQYF
CDR3nt: TGTGCCATCAGTGAGGGGACTAGCGGGGAGTACACAGATACGCAGTATTTT

abundance: NA
d_gene: NA
j_gene: TRBJ2-1
v_gene: TRBV6-5
CDR3aa: CASTKGVGEQFF
CDR3nt: TGTGCCAGCACCAAGGGTGTGGGTGAGCAGTTCTTC

abundance: few
d_gene: TRBD1
j_gene: TRBJ1-5
v_gene: TRBV7-9
CDR3aa: CASSRTGDSNQPQHF
CDR3nt: TGTGCCAGCAGCAGGACAGGGGATAGCAATCAGCCCCAGCATTTT

abundance: NA
d_gene: NA
j_gene: TRBJ1-6
v_gene: TRBV30
CDR3aa: CAWEMNNSPLHF
CDR3nt: TGTGCCTGGGAAATGAATAATTCACCCCTCCACTTT

abundance: NA
d_gene: NA
j_gene: TRBJ2-2
v_gene: TRBV5-4
CDR3aa: CASSLAPGNTGELFF
CDR3nt: TGTGCCAGCAGCTTGGCCCCAGGGAACACCGGGGAGCTGTTTTTT

abundance: NA
d_gene: TRBD1
j_gene: TRBJ2-2
v_gene: TRBV5-6
CDR3aa: CASSPMGTGFTGELFF
CDR3nt: TGTGCCAGCAGCCCCATGGGGACAGGGTTCACCGGGGAGCTGTTTTTT

abundance: NA
d_gene: NA
j_gene: TRBJ2-7
v_gene: TRBV5-1
CDR3aa: CASSMGLTSYEQYF
CDR3nt: TGCGCCAGCAGCATGGGACTTACTTCCTACGAGCAGTACTTC

abundance: NA
d_gene: NA
j_gene: TRBJ2-7
v_gene: TRBV19
CDR3aa: CASSIQTGPYYEQYF
CDR3nt: TGTGCCAGTAGTATCCAGACAGGCCCCTATTACGAGCAGTACTTC

abundance: NA
d_gene: TRBD1
j_gene: TRBJ2-3
v_gene: TRBV7-4
CDR3aa: CASSAIIGTGVTDTQYF
CDR3nt: TGTGCCAGCAGCGCGATAATTGGGACAGGGGTCACAGATACGCAGTATTTT

abundance: NA
d_gene: NA
j_gene: TRBJ1-5
v_gene: TRBV10-2
CDR3aa: CASSEASNQPQHF
CDR3nt: TGCGCCAGCAGTGAGGCTAGCAATCAGCCCCAGCATTTT

abundance: NA
d_gene: NA
j_gene: TRBJ2-3
v_gene: TRBV2
CDR3aa: CASSETPLVREDTDTQYF
CDR3nt: TGTGCCAGCAGTGAAACCCCGTTGGTTAGGGAGGACACAGATACGCAGTATTTT

abundance: once
d_gene: TRBD1
j_gene: TRBJ1-5
v_gene: TRBV6-1
CDR3aa: CASSARQGDQPQHF
CDR3nt: TGTGCCAGCAGTGCAAGACAGGGTGATCAGCCCCAGCATTTT

abundance: NA
d_gene: TRBD2
j_gene: TRBJ2-7
v_gene: TRBV10-3
CDR3aa: CAVSSSGNSYEQYF
CDR3nt: TGTGCCGTGTCTAGTAGCGGGAACTCCTACGAGCAGTACTTC